This TCR beta chain stems from a study of T cell responses to AZD1222 COVID-19 vaccine. Whole-study findings and limits: The study found Spike-specific TCR breadth and depth rose after two AZD1222 doses. It was only after the peak T cell response that any repertoires were sampled.

On this clone: Its antigen is undetermined. The sample has other DNA sequences that encode this CDR3 too.

Per the germline V gene, CDR1 is LNHDA and CDR2 is SQIVND (reference sequence). The CDR3 is 14 residues long. With 2 bases removed from V and 0 bases from J, the gap between germline ends came to 7 bases. Method: immunoSEQ multiplex PCR; TCRdb's copy keeps in-frame clones and lacks some. The table lists 90,000 to 150,000 clones, 70% to 90% of them singletons, with roughly 8.4% in the top ten. The sequence came from an adult in good health. This chain uses TRBV19 with TRBJ1-1, with D unresolved. The sequencing used peripheral blood, collected on day 0 of AZD1222 vaccination. The CDR3 DNA follows: TGTGCCAGTAGTATACAGATCTTGAACACTGAAGCTTTCTTT. Protein sequence: CASSIQILNTEAFF.